This TCR beta chain originates from a study of beta chain features in type 1 diabetes (dated by TCRdb to the late 2010s). Study-wide context: Patients and healthy donors did not differ in mean age, gender distribution, total cell number or subset yield. A total of 85 million to 140 million sorted cells were examined across all samples, and a strong correlation was observed between cell number per subset and RNA yield. The study compared the TCRB repertoires of sorted circulating CD4+ T cell subsets in recently diagnosed type 1 diabetes patients with those in matched healthy donors. Naive and central memory subsets were obtained from all 30 or so donors, but regulatory and stem cell-like memory subsets were isolated from only 8 patients and roughly 8 healthy donors. What the work shows at the level of the full study, not this receptor alone: Because cDNA was sequenced instead of genomic DNA, highly expressing activated cells could be over-represented, though the groups showed no difference in activation or CD3 levels. Naive, central memory and regulatory TCRB repertoires appeared to be more similar among patients than among healthy donors. In all four CD4+ subsets, TCRB CDR3 length was moderately but significantly shorter in type 1 diabetes patients. Shorter templates might be favored by PCR, yet because patient and control samples were amplified and corrected together, any such skew would affect both groups equally. Because the HLA sub-analyses included only small numbers of individuals, any influence of HLA type on TCRB rearrangement was left unresolved. At VDJ recombination sites, patients with type 1 diabetes made fewer insertions and deleted more nucleotides, a pattern implying thymic rearrangement abnormalities.

The High Capacity cDNA Reverse Transcription Kit was used to reverse transcribe all of the isolated RNA, meaning that expressed TCRB transcripts were what got sequenced. Deep immunoSEQ sequencing was performed on naive, central memory and regulatory T cell samples, with an average of roughly 4 million total reads per sample. After sorted cells were lysed in RLT buffer, RNA was extracted with DNase-treated RNeasy Micro or Mini kits, with the choice depending on cell number. To prevent cross-contamination, every cell subset was processed on its own, while patient and healthy donor samples were processed together. TCRB sequences were amplified from cDNA with the immunoSEQ multiplex PCR, producing 87-bp fragments spanning the CDR3 region. Sequencing of the amplicons was performed on the Illumina HiSeq platform. The published analysis was carried out like this. Synthetic template baselines were used to correct PCR bias computationally, reads within Hamming distance 2 were collapsed, and singletons that could not be merged were discarded. Reads were aligned to IMGT to assign V, D and J genes, CDR3 length, and insertions or deletions at six rearrangement sites. Within each subset, clonotype counts were normalized to sorted cell number, after which true diversity and Gini coefficients were computed with the tcR R package. Repertoire sharing was quantified using the overlap coefficient calculated on TCRB nucleotide sequences. As a proxy for the pre-selection repertoire, out-of-frame TCRB sequences from naive cells were analyzed. The table comes from immuneACCESS by way of TCRdb, which keeps in-frame sequences with V and J called. Part of the clones is missing from these tables; in studies checked, under half for an unresolved V gene and the rest for unknown reasons. V and J calls and clone size are given by that table; D and trimming were obtained from the DNA. The sample data list a few hundred thousand clones, and about 15% of these were observed just once. Together, the top ten hold around 0.019% of the sample.

CDR1 and CDR2 are drawn from the germline V gene: SGHRS, YFSETQ. V and J are truncated by 5 bases and 0 bases respectively, leaving an intervening sequence of 11 bases. The CDR3 numbers 14 residues from cysteine through phenylalanine. The CDR3 DNA has 42 bases and is translated from base 1. From each donor, a single peripheral blood sample of about 110 mL on average was drawn into heparinised tubes. Naive, central memory, regulatory and stem cell-like memory CD4+ T cells were sorted on a BD FACSAria II using a panel including CD45RO, CCR7, CD25, CD127, CD95 and CD27. A purity above 98% was achieved for all sorted populations. PBMCs were isolated right away by Lymphoprep density gradient centrifugation and were stained directly, without culture. So that batch effects would be minimized, each experiment stained and sorted samples in pairs, pairing one healthy donor with one patient. Points on this clone: The specificity of this receptor is unknown. The input lacks base qualities; no much larger clone sits a single base away.

In this chain, TRBV5-1 is recombined with TRBJ1-1, with the D gene too uncertain to name. The source material was naive CD4+ T cells from blood. Taken with the paper, the label for cell subset or site translates to: true naive CD4+ T cells. The clonotype was recovered from a man aged 25-40 years with type 1 diabetes. The DNA reads as follows: TGCGCCAGCAGACCCGGAGACTTGAACACTGAAGCTTTCTTT. Its translation is CASRPGDLNTEAFF.